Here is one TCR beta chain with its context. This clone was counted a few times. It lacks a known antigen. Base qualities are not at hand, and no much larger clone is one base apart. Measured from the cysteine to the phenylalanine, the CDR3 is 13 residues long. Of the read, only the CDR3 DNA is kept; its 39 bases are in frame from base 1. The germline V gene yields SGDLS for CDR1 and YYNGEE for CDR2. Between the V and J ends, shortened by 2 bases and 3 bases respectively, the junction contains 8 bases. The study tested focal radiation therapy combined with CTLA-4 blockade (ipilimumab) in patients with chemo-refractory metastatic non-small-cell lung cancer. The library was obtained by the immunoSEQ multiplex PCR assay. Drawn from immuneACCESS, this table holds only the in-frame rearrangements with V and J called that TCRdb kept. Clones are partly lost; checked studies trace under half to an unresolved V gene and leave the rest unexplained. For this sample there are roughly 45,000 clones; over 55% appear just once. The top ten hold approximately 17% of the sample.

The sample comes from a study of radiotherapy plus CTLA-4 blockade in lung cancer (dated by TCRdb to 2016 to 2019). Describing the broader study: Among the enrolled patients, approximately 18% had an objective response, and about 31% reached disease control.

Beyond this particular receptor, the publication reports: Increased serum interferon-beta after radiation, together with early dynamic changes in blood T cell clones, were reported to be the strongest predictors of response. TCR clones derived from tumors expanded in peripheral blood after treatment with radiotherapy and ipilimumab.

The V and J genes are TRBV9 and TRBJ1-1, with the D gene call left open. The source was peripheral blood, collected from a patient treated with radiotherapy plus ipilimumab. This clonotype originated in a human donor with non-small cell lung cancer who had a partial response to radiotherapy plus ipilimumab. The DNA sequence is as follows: TGTGCCAGCAGCGTGATATTAGACACTGAAGCTTTCTTT. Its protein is CASSVILDTEAFF.